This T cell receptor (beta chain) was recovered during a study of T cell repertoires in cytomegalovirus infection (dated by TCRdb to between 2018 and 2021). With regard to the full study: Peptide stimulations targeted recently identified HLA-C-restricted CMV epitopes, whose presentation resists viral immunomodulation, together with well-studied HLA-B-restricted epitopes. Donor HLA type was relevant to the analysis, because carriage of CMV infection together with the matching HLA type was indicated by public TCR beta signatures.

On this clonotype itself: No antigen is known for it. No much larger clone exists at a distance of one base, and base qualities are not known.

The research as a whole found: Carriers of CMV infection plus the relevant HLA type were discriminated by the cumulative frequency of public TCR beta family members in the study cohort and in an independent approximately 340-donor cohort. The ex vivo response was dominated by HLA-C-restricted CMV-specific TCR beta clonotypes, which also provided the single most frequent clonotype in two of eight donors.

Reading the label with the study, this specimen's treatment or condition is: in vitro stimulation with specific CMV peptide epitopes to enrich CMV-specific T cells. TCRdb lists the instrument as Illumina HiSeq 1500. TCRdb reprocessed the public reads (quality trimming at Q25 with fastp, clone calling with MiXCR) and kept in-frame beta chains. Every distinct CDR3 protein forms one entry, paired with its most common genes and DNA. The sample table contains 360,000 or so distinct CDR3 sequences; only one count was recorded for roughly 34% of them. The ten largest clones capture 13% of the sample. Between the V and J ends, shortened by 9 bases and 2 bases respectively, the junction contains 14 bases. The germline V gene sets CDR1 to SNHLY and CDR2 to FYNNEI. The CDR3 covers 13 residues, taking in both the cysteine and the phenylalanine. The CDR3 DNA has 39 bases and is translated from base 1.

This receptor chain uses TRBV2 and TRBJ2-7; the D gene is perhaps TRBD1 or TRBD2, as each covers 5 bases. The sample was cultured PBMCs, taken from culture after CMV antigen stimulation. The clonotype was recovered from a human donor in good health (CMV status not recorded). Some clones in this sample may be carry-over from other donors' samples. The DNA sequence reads TGTGCCAGTCACCGGGACGCAGCCTACGAGCAGTACTTC. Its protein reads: CASHRDAAYEQYF. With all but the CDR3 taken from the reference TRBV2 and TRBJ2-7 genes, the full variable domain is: EPEVTQTPSHQVTQMGQEVILRCVPISNHLYFYWYRQILGQKVEFLVSFYNNEISEKSEIFDDQFSVERPDGSNFTLKIRSTKLEDSAMYFCASHRDAAYEQYFGPGTRLTVT.